This TCR beta chain came from a study of early T cells in non-severe SARS-CoV-2 infection. Study as a whole: Sequencing input comprised bulk RNA from unsorted whole blood; chain pairing was not available.

Unique molecular identifiers were attached to individual cDNA molecules. TCRdb called the 5' RACE reads again in MiXCR, with one record for every CDR3 protein. The table has tens of thousands of distinct CDR3 sequences, over 4.5% seen once. This clonotype has ten or more counts. Between the trimmed V and J ends, which lost 0 bases and 9 bases, there was a span of 18 bases. This CDR3 comprises 16 residues. Germline V CDR1 and CDR2: LGHNA, YSLEER. This TCR came from an adult who was a healthcare worker with PCR-confirmed SARS-CoV-2 infection or an uninfected control (not recorded which). V usage is TRBV4-3 and J usage is TRBJ2-4; D might be TRBD2 (5 bases). Sequenced input: whole blood. The CDR3 DNA follows: TGCGCCAGCAGCCAAGATCGGTTCAGCCGAGGGATCATTCAGTACTTC. Its translation is CASSQDRFSRGIIQYF.